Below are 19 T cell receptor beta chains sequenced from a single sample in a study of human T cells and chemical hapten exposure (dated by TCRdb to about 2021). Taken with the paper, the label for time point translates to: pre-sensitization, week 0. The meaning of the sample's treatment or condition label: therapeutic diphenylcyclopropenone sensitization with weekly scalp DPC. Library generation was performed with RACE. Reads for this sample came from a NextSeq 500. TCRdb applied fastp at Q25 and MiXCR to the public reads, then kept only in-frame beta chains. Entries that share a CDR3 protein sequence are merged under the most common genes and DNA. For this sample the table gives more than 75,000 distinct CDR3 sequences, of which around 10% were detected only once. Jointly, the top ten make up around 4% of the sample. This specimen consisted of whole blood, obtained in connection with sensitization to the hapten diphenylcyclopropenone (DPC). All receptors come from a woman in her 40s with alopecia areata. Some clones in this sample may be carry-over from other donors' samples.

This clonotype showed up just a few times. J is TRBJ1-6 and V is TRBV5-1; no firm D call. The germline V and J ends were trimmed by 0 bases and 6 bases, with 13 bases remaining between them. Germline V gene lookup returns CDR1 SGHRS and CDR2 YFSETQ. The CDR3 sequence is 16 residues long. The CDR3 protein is CASSLEAAGRNSPLHF. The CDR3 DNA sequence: TGCGCCAGCAGCTTGGAGGCTGCAGGTCGTAATTCACCCCTCCACTTT. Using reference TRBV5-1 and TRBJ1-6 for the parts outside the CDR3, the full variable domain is KAGVTQTPRYLIKTRGQQVTLSCSPISGHRSVSWYQQTPGQGLQFLFEYFSETQRNKGNFPGRFSGRQFSNSRSEMNVSTLELGDSALYLCASSLEAAGRNSPLHFGNGTRLTVT.

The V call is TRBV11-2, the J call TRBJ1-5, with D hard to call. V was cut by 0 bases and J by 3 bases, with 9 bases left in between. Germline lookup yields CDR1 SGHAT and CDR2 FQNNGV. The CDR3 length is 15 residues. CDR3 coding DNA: TGTGCCAGCAGCTTAGATCCGGGCGCCAATCAGCCCCAGCATTTT. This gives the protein CASSLDPGANQPQHF.

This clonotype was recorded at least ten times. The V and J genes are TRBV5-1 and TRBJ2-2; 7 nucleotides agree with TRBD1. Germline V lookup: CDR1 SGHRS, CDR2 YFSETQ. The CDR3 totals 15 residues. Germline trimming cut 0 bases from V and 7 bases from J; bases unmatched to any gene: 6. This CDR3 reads CASSLAEQGHGELFF. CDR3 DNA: TGCGCCAGCAGCTTGGCTGAACAGGGGCACGGGGAGCTGTTTTTT.

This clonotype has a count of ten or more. The CDR3 is CAISESAGNEKLFF. In DNA, the CDR3 is TGTGCCATCAGTGAGTCGGCAGGGAATGAAAAACTGTTTTTT. The V and J genes are TRBV10-3 and TRBJ1-4; the D gene is possibly TRBD1 (5 bases). There are 14 residues in the CDR3. The germline V gene encodes CDR1 ENHRY and CDR2 SYGVKD. V dropped 0 bases and J dropped 5 bases, with 7 bases sitting between them.

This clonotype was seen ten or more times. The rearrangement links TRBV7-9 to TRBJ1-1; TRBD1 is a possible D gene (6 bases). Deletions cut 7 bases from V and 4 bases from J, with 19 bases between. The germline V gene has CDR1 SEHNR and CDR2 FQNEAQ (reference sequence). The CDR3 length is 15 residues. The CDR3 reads CASTPMGYRATEAFF. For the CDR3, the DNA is TGTGCCAGCACCCCCATGGGGTACAGGGCCACTGAAGCTTTCTTT.

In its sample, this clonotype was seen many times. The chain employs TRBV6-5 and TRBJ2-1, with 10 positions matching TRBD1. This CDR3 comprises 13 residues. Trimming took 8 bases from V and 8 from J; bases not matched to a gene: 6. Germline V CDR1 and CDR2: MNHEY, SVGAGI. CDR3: CASGDRGIDEQFF. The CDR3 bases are TGTGCCAGCGGGGACAGGGGAATCGATGAGCAGTTCTTC.

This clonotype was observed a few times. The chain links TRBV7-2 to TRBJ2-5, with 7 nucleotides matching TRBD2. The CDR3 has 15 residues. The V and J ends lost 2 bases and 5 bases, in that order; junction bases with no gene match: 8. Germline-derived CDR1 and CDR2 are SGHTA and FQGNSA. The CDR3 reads CASSLITSAAETQYF. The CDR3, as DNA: TGTGCCAGCAGCTTAATAACTAGCGCTGCGGAGACCCAGTACTTC.

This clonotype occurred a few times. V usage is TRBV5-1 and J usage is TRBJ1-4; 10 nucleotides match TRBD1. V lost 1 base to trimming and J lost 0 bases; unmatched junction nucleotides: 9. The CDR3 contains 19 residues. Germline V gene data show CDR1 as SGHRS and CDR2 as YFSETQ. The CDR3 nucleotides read TGCGCCAGCAGCTTGCGACCTGGGACAGGGGTTGCAACTAATGAAAAACTGTTTTTT. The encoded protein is CASSLRPGTGVATNEKLFF.

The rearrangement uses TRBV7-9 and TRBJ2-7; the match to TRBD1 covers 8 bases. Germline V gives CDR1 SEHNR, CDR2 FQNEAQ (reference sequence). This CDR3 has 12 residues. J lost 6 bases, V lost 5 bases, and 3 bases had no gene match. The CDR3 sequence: CASSIGQGEQYF. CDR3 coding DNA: TGTGCCAGCAGCATAGGACAGGGCGAGCAGTACTTC.

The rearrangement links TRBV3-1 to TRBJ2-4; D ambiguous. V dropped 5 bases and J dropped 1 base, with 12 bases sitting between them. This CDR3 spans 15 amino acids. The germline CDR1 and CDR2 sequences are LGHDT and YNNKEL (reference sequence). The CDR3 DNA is TGTGCCAGCAGCTTTAGGACCACTGCCAAAAACATTCAGTACTTC. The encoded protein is CASSFRTTAKNIQYF.

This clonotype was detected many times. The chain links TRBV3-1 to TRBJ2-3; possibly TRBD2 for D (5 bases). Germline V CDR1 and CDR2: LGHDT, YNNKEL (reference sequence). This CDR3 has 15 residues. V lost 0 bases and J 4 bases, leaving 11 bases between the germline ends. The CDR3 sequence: CASSQDLRGADTQYF. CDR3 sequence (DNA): TGTGCCAGCAGCCAAGATCTTCGGGGAGCAGATACGCAGTATTTT.

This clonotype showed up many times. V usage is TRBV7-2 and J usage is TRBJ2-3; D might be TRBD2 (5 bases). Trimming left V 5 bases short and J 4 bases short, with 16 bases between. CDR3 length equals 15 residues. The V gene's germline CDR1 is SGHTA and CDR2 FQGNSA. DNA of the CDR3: TGTGCCAGCAGCCCAGCGGTTGTAGGATCAGATACGCAGTATTTT. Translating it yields CASSPAVVGSDTQYF.

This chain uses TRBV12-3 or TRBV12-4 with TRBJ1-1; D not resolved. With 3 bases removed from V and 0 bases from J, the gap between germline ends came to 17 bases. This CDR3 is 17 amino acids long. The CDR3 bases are TGTGCCAGCAGTTTGGCCGGCCGGCTAAAGATGAACACTGAAGCTTTCTTT. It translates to CASSLAGRLKMNTEAFF.

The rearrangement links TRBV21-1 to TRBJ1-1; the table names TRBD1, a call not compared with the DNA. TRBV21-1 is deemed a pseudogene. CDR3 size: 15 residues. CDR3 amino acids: CASSKSPQGGTEAFF. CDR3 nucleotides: TGTGCCAGCAGCAAATCCCCACAGGGAGGCACTGAAGCTTTCTTT.

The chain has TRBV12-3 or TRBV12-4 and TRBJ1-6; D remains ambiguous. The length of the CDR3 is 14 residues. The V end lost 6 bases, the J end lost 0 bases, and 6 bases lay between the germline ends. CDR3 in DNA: TGTGCCAGCAGCACGAGCTCCTATAATTCACCCCTCCACTTT. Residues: CASSTSSYNSPLHF.

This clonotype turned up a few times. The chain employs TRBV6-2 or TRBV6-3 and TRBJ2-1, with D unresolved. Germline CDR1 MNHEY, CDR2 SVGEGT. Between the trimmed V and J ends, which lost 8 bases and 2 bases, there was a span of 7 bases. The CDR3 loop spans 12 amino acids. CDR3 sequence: CASDTPYNEQFF. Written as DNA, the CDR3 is TGTGCCAGCGACACCCCCTACAATGAGCAGTTCTTC.

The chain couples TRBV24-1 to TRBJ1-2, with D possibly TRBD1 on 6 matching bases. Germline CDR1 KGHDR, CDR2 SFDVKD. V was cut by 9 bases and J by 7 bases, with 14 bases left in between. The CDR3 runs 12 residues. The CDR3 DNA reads TGTGCCACCGAGGGGGATCGGAGTGGCTACACCTTC. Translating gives CATEGDRSGYTF.

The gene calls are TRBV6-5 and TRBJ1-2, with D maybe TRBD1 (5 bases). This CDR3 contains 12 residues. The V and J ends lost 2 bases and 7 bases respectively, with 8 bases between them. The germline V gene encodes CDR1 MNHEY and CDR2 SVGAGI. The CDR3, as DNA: TGTGCCAGCAGTTACAGGGGAGGTGGCTACACCTTC. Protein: CASSYRGGGYTF.

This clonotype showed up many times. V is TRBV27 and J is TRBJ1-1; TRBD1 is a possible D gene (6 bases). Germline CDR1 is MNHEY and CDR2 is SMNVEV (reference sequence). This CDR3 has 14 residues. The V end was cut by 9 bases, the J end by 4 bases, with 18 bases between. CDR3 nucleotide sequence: TGTGCCAGACAGGGAGGCTGGGGGAGCACTGAAGCTTTCTTT. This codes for CARQGGWGSTEAFF.